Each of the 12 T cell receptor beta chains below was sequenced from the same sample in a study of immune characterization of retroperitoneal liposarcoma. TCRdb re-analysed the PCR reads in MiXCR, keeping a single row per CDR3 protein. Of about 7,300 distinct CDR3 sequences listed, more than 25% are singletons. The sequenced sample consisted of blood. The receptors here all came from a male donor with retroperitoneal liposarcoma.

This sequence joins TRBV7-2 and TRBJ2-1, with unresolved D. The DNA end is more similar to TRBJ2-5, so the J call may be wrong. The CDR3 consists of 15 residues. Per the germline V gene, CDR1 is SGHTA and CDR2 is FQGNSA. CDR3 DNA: TGTGCCAGCAGTTTTAGGCCTGACCTACAAGATCCCCAGTACTTC. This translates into CASSFRPDLQDPQYF.

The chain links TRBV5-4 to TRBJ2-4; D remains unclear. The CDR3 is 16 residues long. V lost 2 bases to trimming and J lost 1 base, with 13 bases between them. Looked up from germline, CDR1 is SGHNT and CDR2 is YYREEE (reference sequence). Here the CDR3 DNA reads TGTGCCAGCAGCTTCGTAGTGACGGGCGCCAAAAACATTCAGTACTTC. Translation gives CASSFVVTGAKNIQYF.

CDR3 protein: CASSVVGNRGGELFF. The CDR3 coding sequence is TGTGCCAGCAGCGTAGTTGGGAATCGGGGCGGGGAGCTGTTTTTT. J is TRBJ2-2 and V is TRBV9; maybe TRBD2 (5 bases). The CDR3 has 15 amino acids. Trimming pared 0 bases from V and 7 bases from J, leaving 13 bases between. CDR1 is SGDLS and CDR2 is YYNGEE in the germline V gene.

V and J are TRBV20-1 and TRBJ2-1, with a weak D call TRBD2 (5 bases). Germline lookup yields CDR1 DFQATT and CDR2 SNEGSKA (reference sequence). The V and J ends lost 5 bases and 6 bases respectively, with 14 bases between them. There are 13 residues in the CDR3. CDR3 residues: CSAVILEFNEQFF. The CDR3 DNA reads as TGCAGTGCTGTGATACTAGAATTCAATGAGCAGTTCTTC.

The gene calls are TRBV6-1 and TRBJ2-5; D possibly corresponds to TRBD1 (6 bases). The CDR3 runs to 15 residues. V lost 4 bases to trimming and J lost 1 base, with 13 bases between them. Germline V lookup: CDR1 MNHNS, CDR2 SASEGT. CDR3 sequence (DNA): TGTGCCAGCAGTGCGACCAGGACAGTCCAAGAGACCCAGTACTTC. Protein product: CASSATRTVQETQYF.

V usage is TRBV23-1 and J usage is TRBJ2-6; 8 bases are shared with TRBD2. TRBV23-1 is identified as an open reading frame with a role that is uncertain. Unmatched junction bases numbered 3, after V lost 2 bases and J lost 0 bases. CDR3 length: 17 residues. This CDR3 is CASSQTGRVSGANVLTF. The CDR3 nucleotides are TGCGCCAGCAGTCAAACCGGGAGGGTCTCTGGGGCCAACGTCCTGACTTTC.

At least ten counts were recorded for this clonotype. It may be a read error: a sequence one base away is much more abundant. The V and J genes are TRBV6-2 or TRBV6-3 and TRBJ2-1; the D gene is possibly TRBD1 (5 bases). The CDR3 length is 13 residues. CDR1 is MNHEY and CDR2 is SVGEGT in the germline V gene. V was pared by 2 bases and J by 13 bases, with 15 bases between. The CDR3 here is CASSYAQVETQFF. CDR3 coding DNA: TGTGCCAGCAGTTACGCACAGGTAGAGACCCAGTTCTTC.

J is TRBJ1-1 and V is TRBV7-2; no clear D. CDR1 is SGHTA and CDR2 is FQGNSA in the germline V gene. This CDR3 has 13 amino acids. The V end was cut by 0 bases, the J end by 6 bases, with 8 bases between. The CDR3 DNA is TGTGCCAGCAGCTTAGCCCACACGGCTGAAGCTTTCTTT. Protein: CASSLAHTAEAFF. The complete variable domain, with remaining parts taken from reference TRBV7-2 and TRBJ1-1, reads GAGVSQSPSNKVTEKGKDVELRCDPISGHTALYWYRQSLGQGLEFLIYFQGNSAPDKSGLPSDRFSAERTGGSVSTLTIQRTQQEDSAVYLCASSLAHTAEAFFGQGTRLTVV.

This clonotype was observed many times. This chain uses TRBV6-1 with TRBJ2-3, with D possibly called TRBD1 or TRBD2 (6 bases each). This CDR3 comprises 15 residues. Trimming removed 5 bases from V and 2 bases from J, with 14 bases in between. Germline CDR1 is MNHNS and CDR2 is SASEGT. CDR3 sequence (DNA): TGTGCCAGCAGTCCTAGGGGGGCCACCACAGATACGCAGTATTTT. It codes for CASSPRGATTDTQYF.

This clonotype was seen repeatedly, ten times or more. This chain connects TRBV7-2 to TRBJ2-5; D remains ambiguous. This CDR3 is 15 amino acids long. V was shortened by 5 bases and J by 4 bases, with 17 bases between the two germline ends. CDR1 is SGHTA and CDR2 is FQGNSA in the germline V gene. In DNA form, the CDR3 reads TGTGCCAGCAGCGCTAGAATGGCGGACGTAGAGACCCAGTACTTC. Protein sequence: CASSARMADVETQYF.

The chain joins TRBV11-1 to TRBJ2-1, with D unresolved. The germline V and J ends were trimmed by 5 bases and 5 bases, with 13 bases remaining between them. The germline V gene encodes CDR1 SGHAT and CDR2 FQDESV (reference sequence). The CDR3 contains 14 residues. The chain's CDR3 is CASSPRPTNNEQFF. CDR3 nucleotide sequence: TGTGCCAGCAGCCCACGACCGACCAACAATGAGCAGTTCTTC.

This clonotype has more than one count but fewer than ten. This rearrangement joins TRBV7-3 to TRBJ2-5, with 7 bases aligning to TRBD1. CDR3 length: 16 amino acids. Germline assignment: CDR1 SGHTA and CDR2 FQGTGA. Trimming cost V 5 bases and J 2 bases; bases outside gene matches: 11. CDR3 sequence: CASSKGTAIEQETQYF. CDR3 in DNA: TGTGCCAGCAGCAAAGGGACAGCTATAGAACAAGAGACCCAGTACTTC. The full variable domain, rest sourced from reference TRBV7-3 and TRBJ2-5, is GAGVSQTPSNKVTEKGKYVELRCDPISGHTALYWYRQSLGQGPEFLIYFQGTGAADDSGLPNDRFFAVRPEGSVSTLKIQRTERGDSAVYLCASSKGTAIEQETQYFGPGTRLLVL.